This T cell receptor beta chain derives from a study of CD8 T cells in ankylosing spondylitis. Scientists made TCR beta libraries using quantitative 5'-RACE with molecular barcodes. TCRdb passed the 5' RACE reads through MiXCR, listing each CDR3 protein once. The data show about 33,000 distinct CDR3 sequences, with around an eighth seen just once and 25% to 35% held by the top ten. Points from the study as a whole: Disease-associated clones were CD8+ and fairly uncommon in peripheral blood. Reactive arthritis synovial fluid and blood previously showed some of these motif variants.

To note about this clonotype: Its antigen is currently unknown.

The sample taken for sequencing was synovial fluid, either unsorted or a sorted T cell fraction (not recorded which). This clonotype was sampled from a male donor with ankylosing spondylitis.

CDR3 loop: CSPSPGGKLFF. The CDR3 nucleotides are TGCTCCCCGAGCCCAGGGGGAAAACTGTTTTTT. This rearrangement joins TRBV20-1 to TRBJ1-4, with TRBD1 matching over 7 bases. The CDR3 is 11 amino acids. Looked up from germline, CDR1 is DFQATT and CDR2 is SNEGSKA (reference sequence).